The clone carrying this T cell receptor (beta chain) was picked up many times. The sample comes from a study of blood T cells in healthy people across ages. Next came a second PCR, run for roughly 6 to 11 cycles, which used a sample-barcoded 5' primer along with a J-beta primer mix. From the 5' RACE reads, TCRdb called clonotypes with MiXCR, one entry per CDR3 protein. This sample has approximately 700,000 distinct CDR3 sequences, with roughly 32% found just once. Healthy individuals of Caucasian origin from Russia, aged about 6 to 100, served as donors. Specimen: blood. This clonotype was sampled from a woman of 80 years or more in good health.

CDR3 sequence: CASSLRLAGDTQYF. DNA for the CDR3: TGTGCCAGCAGCCTCCGTTTAGCGGGGGATACGCAGTATTTT. The V call is TRBV5-6, the J call TRBJ2-3, with 8 bases aligning to TRBD2. With V trimmed by 4 bases and J by 6 bases, 7 bases remained unmatched. The CDR3 consists of 14 residues. Germline V CDR1 and CDR2: SGHDT, YYEEEE.